Each of the 23 T cell receptor beta chains below was sequenced from the same sample in a study of blood T cell repertoires in COVID-19. Here immunoSEQ multiplex PCR was the method, and the copy in TCRdb shows in-frame clones only, minus some. The table shows a few hundred thousand clones, with around 85% occurring only once. Specimen: PBMCs or T cells enriched from blood (not recorded which). Every receptor here comes from a woman aged 40 to 50 who had recovered from COVID-19.

The V and J genes are TRBV6-4 and TRBJ2-2; 7 bases match TRBD1. The CDR3 extends over 13 amino acids. Germline V gives CDR1 MRHNA, CDR2 SNTAGT. With V trimmed by 6 bases and J by 5 bases, 3 bases remained unmatched. The CDR3 loop is CASRKGQTGELFF. For the CDR3, the DNA is TGTGCCAGCAGGAAGGGACAGACCGGGGAGCTGTTTTTT.

The rearrangement links TRBV4-1 to TRBJ2-3, with 8 nucleotides matching TRBD1. The CDR3 extends over 14 amino acids. The trim removed 1 base at V and 5 bases at J, leaving 2 bases unmatched. CDR1 is MGHRA, CDR2 YSYEKL, per germline. The CDR3 spells CASSQGQGQDTQYF. The CDR3, as DNA: TGCGCCAGCAGCCAAGGACAGGGGCAAGATACGCAGTATTTT.

This clone was found a few times. Other DNA sequences from this sample encode an identical CDR3 as well. The genes are TRBV7-2 and TRBJ1-3; D unclear. V was pared by 1 base and J by 0 bases, with 4 bases between. This CDR3 has 14 residues. Germline V CDR1 and CDR2: SGHTA, FQGNSA. CDR3 sequence (DNA): TGTGCCAGCAGCTTAGACAGCTCTGGAAACACCATATATTTT. It yields the protein CASSLDSSGNTIYF.

V gene TRBV7-2 combines with J gene TRBJ1-2; a weak D match, TRBD1 (6 bases). Germline V gene lookup returns CDR1 SGHTA and CDR2 FQGNSA. With 3 bases removed from V and 8 bases from J, the gap between germline ends came to 25 bases. The CDR3 length is 17 residues. CDR3 region: CASSFSRGGPVAGGYTF. The CDR3 nucleotides read TGTGCCAGCAGCTTCAGTAGGGGGGGCCCAGTTGCGGGCGGCTACACCTTC. The full variable domain, completed using reference TRBV7-2 and TRBJ1-2, is GAGVSQSPSNKVTEKGKDVELRCDPISGHTALYWYRQSLGQGLEFLIYFQGNSAPDKSGLPSDRFSAERTGGSVSTLTIQRTQQEDSAVYLCASSFSRGGPVAGGYTFGSGTRLTVV.

The J gene is TRBJ2-3, the V gene TRBV30; possibly TRBD1 for D (5 bases). CDR1 and CDR2 from the germline V gene are GTSNPN and SVGIG (reference sequence). The CDR3 runs 15 residues. Trimming shortened V by 0 bases and J by 5 bases, and 15 bases separated the two germline ends. The CDR3 protein is CAWSVGVVHGDTQYF. CDR3 nucleotide sequence: TGTGCCTGGAGTGTAGGGGTGGTTCATGGAGATACGCAGTATTTT. Filled out from reference TRBV30 and TRBJ2-3, the complete variable domain reads SQTIHQWPATLVQPVGSPLSLECTVEGTSNPNLYWYRQAAGRGLQLLFYSVGIGQISSEVPQNLSASRPQDRQFILSSKKLLLSDSGFYLCAWSVGVVHGDTQYFGPGTRLTVL.

V is TRBV29-1 and J is TRBJ2-3; D is uncertain. V was cut by 4 bases and J by 4 bases, with 9 bases left in between. The CDR3 contains 12 residues. Germline-derived CDR1 and CDR2 are SQVTM and ANQGSEA. CDR3: CSVVIAPDTQYF. The CDR3 region has the DNA TGCAGCGTTGTGATAGCCCCAGATACGCAGTATTTT.

J is TRBJ1-1 and V is TRBV13; possibly TRBD1 for D (5 bases). The length of the CDR3 is 15 residues. Germline values: CDR1 PRHDT, CDR2 FYEKMQ (reference sequence). V lost 6 bases and J 1 base, leaving 15 bases between the germline ends. The CDR3 DNA follows: TGTGCCAGCAGACCACCGGCGGGACCGAACACTGAAGCTTTCTTT. It is translated as CASRPPAGPNTEAFF.

This sequence joins TRBV5-6 and TRBJ2-3; 10 bases map to TRBD2. In germline, CDR1 is SGHDT, CDR2 YYEEEE. The CDR3 totals 18 residues. V trimming: 4 bases; J trimming: 4 bases; junction bases outside the gene matches: 15. CDR3 in amino acids: CASSEDGLAAWGPDTQYF. The CDR3 DNA reads as TGTGCCAGCAGCGAGGACGGACTAGCGGCTTGGGGCCCAGATACGCAGTATTTT.

The rearrangement uses TRBV11-2 and TRBJ2-2, with 8 nucleotides matching TRBD1. Germline V gene lookup returns CDR1 SGHAT and CDR2 FQNNGV. V lost 4 bases to trimming and J lost 3 bases; unmatched junction nucleotides: 1. This CDR3 is 14 amino acids long. The CDR3 nucleotides are TGTGCCAGCAGCTCGGACAGGGACACCGGGGAGCTGTTTTTT. Amino acids: CASSSDRDTGELFF.

The V gene is TRBV30, the J gene TRBJ2-5; 10 nucleotides agree with TRBD1. The CDR3 spans 21 residues. The V gene end was trimmed by 1 base and the J gene end by 0 bases; junction bases not matched to a gene: 20. Germline V gives CDR1 GTSNPN, CDR2 SVGIG (reference sequence). This CDR3 reads CAWSDPTPTGGRGNNQETQYF. The DNA for the CDR3 is TGTGCCTGGAGTGACCCCACGCCGACAGGGGGCAGGGGGAATAACCAAGAGACCCAGTACTTC.

The chain uses TRBV3-1 (or the pseudogene TRBV3-2) and TRBJ2-2; D may be TRBD2 (6 bases). The CDR3 is made up of 15 amino acids. Germline V gene data show CDR1 as LGHDT and CDR2 as YNNKEL (reference sequence). V lost 4 bases and J 3 bases, leaving 12 bases between the germline ends. The CDR3 sequence: CASSRRDRDTGELFF. CDR3 nucleotide sequence: TGTGCCAGCAGCCGGCGGGACCGAGACACCGGGGAGCTGTTTTTT.

The chain uses TRBV7-2 and TRBJ2-5; D is unclear. From germline, CDR1 is SGHTA and CDR2 FQGNSA. This CDR3 contains 14 residues. The V end was cut by 6 bases, the J end by 1 base, with 12 bases between. Here the CDR3 reads CASSSSSLQETQYF. The CDR3, as DNA: TGTGCCAGCAGTTCCTCTAGTCTCCAAGAGACCCAGTACTTC.

The chain has TRBV7-2 and TRBJ2-5; D is unclear. Germline assignment: CDR1 SGHTA and CDR2 FQGNSA. The CDR3 consists of 12 residues. V lost 8 bases and J lost 5, with 12 bases in between. The CDR3 region has the DNA TGTGCCAGCGGAGAAAATGAGGAGACCCAGTACTTC. Protein: CASGENEETQYF. The full variable domain, completed using reference TRBV7-2 and TRBJ2-5, is GAGVSQSPSNKVTEKGKDVELRCDPISGHTALYWYRQSLGQGLEFLIYFQGNSAPDKSGLPSDRFSAERTGGSVSTLTIQRTQQEDSAVYLCASGENEETQYFGPGTRLLVL.

J is TRBJ2-7 and V is TRBV20-1; D possibly corresponds to TRBD2 (6 bases). This CDR3 is 10 amino acids long. V was trimmed by 6 bases and J by 9 bases, leaving 12 bases between them. Germline CDR1 DFQATT, CDR2 SNEGSKA (reference sequence). CDR3 sequence (DNA): TGCAGTGCAGGCGGAGGGGCGCAGTACTTC. This codes for CSAGGGAQYF.

V is TRBV28 and J is TRBJ2-1, with 10 bases identical to TRBD2. The CDR3 is 17 amino acids. V shed 3 bases and J 8 bases; nucleotides not matched to a gene: 13. Germline-derived CDR1 and CDR2 are MDHEN and SYDVKM. CDR3 sequence: CASSFGLADQREDEQFF. The DNA for the CDR3 is TGTGCCAGCAGTTTTGGACTAGCGGACCAAAGGGAGGATGAGCAGTTCTTC. Together with reference TRBV28 and TRBJ2-1, the CDR3 gives the full variable domain: DVKVTQSSRYLVKRTGEKVFLECVQDMDHENMFWYRQDPGLGLRLIYFSYDVKMKEKGDIPEGYSVSREKKERFSLILESASTNQTSMYLCASSFGLADQREDEQFFGPGTRLTVL.

The chain carries TRBV7-2 and TRBJ2-1, with TRBD1 identical over 7 bases. Per the germline V gene, CDR1 is SGHTA and CDR2 is FQGNSA. The CDR3 covers 14 residues. Trimming removed 5 bases from V and 4 bases from J; junction bases left unmatched: 5. CDR3 region: CASSLGQDYNEQFF. CDR3 DNA: TGTGCCAGCAGCCTCGGACAGGATTACAATGAGCAGTTCTTC.

V usage is TRBV7-2 and J usage is TRBJ2-1; D possibly corresponds to TRBD2 (6 bases). Germline V gives CDR1 SGHTA, CDR2 FQGNSA. This CDR3 spans 17 amino acids. Trimming removed 6 bases from V and 5 bases from J, with 23 bases in between. CDR3 DNA sequence: TGTGCCAGCAGTTGGAGAAGGGGAGGAGCGGGCCACAATGAGCAGTTCTTC. Protein: CASSWRRGGAGHNEQFF.

The chain joins TRBV20-1 to TRBJ1-5; the D gene is possibly TRBD1 (5 bases). Germline assignment: CDR1 DFQATT and CDR2 SNEGSKA (reference sequence). Trimming took off 4 bases at V and 4 bases at J, with 5 bases between the two ends. The CDR3 covers 11 residues. CDR3 coding DNA: TGCAGTGCTACAGGGAATCAGCCCCAGCATTTT. This translates into CSATGNQPQHF.

The rearrangement links TRBV7-9 to TRBJ2-5, with 7 bases that match TRBD2. This CDR3 region has 17 residues. Trimming at V came to 3 bases and at J to 1 base, leaving 11 bases not matched to a gene. CDR1 is SEHNR, CDR2 FQNEAQ, per germline (reference sequence). The CDR3 spells CASSLSGASGLQETQYF. As DNA, the CDR3 is TGTGCCAGCAGCTTGAGTGGGGCTAGCGGCCTCCAAGAGACCCAGTACTTC. Full variable domain (outside the CDR3, taken from reference TRBV7-9 and TRBJ2-5): DTGVSQNPRHKITKRGQNVTFRCDPISEHNRLYWYRQTLGQGPEFLTYFQNEAQLEKSRLLSDRFSAERPKGSFSTLEIQRTEQGDSAMYLCASSLSGASGLQETQYFGPGTRLLVL.

V and J are TRBV28 and TRBJ1-1, with no clear D. V was pared by 9 bases and J by 0 bases, with 14 bases between. Germline V gene lookup returns CDR1 MDHEN and CDR2 SYDVKM. The CDR3 runs to 14 residues. In DNA, the CDR3 is TGTGCCAGAGACCCCGGCAGGCTGAACACTGAAGCTTTCTTT. Protein product: CARDPGRLNTEAFF. The whole variable domain, filled in from reference TRBV28 and TRBJ1-1, reads DVKVTQSSRYLVKRTGEKVFLECVQDMDHENMFWYRQDPGLGLRLIYFSYDVKMKEKGDIPEGYSVSREKKERFSLILESASTNQTSMYLCARDPGRLNTEAFFGQGTRLTVV.

This chain links TRBV5-6 with TRBJ1-2; D gene ambiguous. With 2 bases removed from V and 8 bases from J, the gap between germline ends came to 16 bases. Per the germline V gene, CDR1 is SGHDT and CDR2 is YYEEEE. The CDR3 is 14 amino acids. CDR3 DNA: TGTGCCAGCAGCTTCATCATCTCCACGAGCGGCTACACCTTC. It is translated as CASSFIISTSGYTF. Supplemented by reference TRBV5-6 and TRBJ1-2, the full variable domain reads DAGVTQSPTHLIKTRGQQVTLRCSPKSGHDTVSWYQQALGQGPQFIFQYYEEEERQRGNFPDRFSGHQFPNYSSELNVNALLLGDSALYLCASSFIISTSGYTFGSGTRLTVV.

This chain links TRBV9 with TRBJ2-7; TRBD2 matches 8 bases. The germline V gene encodes CDR1 SGDLS and CDR2 YYNGEE. The CDR3 totals 16 residues. V dropped 0 bases and J dropped 5; count of bases not matched to a gene: 10. In DNA form, the CDR3 reads TGTGCCAGCAGCGTAGCTTTCGCGGGGGGTCCGAACGAGCAGTACTTC. Its protein is CASSVAFAGGPNEQYF.

Here the CDR3 reads CASSFSVGGLRGYTF. CDR3 bases: TGTGCCAGCAGCTTTTCTGTCGGGGGTTTGAGGGGCTACACCTTC. The genes are TRBV7-2 and TRBJ1-2; D perhaps matches TRBD1 (5 bases). CDR3 length: 15 amino acids. Germline V gene data show CDR1 as SGHTA and CDR2 as FQGNSA. V was shortened by 3 bases and J by 8 bases, with 19 bases between the two germline ends.